These T cell receptor beta chains were read from a single sample in a study of blood T cell repertoires in COVID-19. Sequencing was performed with immunoSEQ multiplex PCR; in TCRdb, only in-frame clones are kept and a portion is missing. The top ten hold 1.1% of the sample, which has fewer than 300,000 clones, 90% seen once. The sequenced material came from PBMCs or T cells enriched from blood (not recorded which). The receptor set was obtained from a woman in her 30s who had recovered from COVID-19. Both conserved end residues are part of each CDR3. D genes are given only for firm matches. The size entry is marked missing in some rows and otherwise reads once, few, many or a size class.

d_call j_call v_call clone_size cdr3_nt cdr3_aa
NA TRBJ2-7 TRBV10-3 NA TGTGCCGCCTCAGGGGATCTATCCTACGAGCAGTACTTC CAASGDLSYEQYF
TRBD1 TRBJ2-7 TRBV28 NA TGTGCCAGCAGTCCCGGGACAGTTAAGGACGAGCAGTACTTC CASSPGTVKDEQYF
NA TRBJ1-4 TRBV27 NA TGTGCCAGCAGCGACCATGACACTCCAACTAATGAAAAACTGTTTTTT CASSDHDTPTNEKLFF
NA TRBJ1-4 TRBV19 NA TGTGCCAGTAGTATCGACAGCTATGAAAAACTGTTTTTT CASSIDSYEKLFF
TRBD2 TRBJ2-2 TRBV7-6 NA TGTGCCAGCAGCCTAGGGACTAGCGGGAGGGCCGGAGGAGTCGGGGAGCTGTTTTTT CASSLGTSGRAGGVGELFF
NA TRBJ2-4 TRBV5-4 NA TGTGCCAGCAAGGGGGCCAAAAACATTCAGTACTTC CASKGAKNIQYF
NA TRBJ1-6 TRBV3-1/TRBV3-2 NA TGTGCCAGCAGACTTACAGGGCGAGATTCACCCCTCCACTTT CASRLTGRDSPLHF
TRBD1 TRBJ2-3 TRBV6-2/TRBV6-3 NA TGTGCCAGCAGTCGGGACAGGACTTTCAGAGATACGCAGTATTTT CASSRDRTFRDTQYF
NA TRBJ2-7 TRBV9 NA TGTGCCAGCAGCGTAGATCTAGTCTCCCGCGAGCAGTACTTC CASSVDLVSREQYF
NA TRBJ2-7 TRBV30 NA TGTGCCTGGAGTTCCGGACTTCCCCCATACGAGCAGTACTTC CAWSSGLPPYEQYF
NA TRBJ2-7 TRBV6-4 once TGTGCCAGCAGTGACGGCTGGCGTGGGGGGTTGACAGCTTCCCGTATTGAGCAGTACTTC CASSDGWRGGLTASRIEQYF
NA TRBJ2-1 TRBV7-6 NA TGTGCCAGCAGCTTAGCGCGGGCTCTAGACAATGAGCAGTTCTTC CASSLARALDNEQFF
TRBD1 TRBJ2-5 TRBV5-1 NA TGCGCCAGCAGCTTCGGACAGGGGGGGCCCAAAGAGACCCAGTACTTC CASSFGQGGPKETQYF
NA TRBJ2-5 TRBV11-2 NA TGTGCCAGCAGCTTAAACACGAACCAAGAGACCCAGTACTTC CASSLNTNQETQYF
NA TRBJ2-1 TRBV7-9 once TGTGCCAGCAGCCTAGTAGAATCCTACAATGAGCAGTTCTTC CASSLVESYNEQFF
TRBD1 TRBJ2-2 TRBV9 NA TGTGCCAGCAGCCCCGGGACAGAGAACACCGGGGAGCTGTTTTTT CASSPGTENTGELFF
NA TRBJ2-7 TRBV5-8 NA TGTGCCAGCAGCTTGGCCCGCTACGAGCAGTACTTC CASSLARYEQYF
TRBD2 TRBJ2-3 TRBV7-6 NA TGTGCCAGCAGCTTAGGACTAGCGGGAGGTGTGGCAGATACGCAGTATTTT CASSLGLAGGVADTQYF
TRBD2 TRBJ2-6 TRBV27 NA TGTGCCAGCAGTTTATTCTGGACTAGCGGGGCGACTGGGGCCAACGTCCTGACTTTC CASSLFWTSGATGANVLTF
NA TRBJ1-5 TRBV6-6 NA TGTGCCAGCAACCCGGCCCAGGGCGATCAGCCCCAGCATTTT CASNPAQGDQPQHF
NA TRBJ2-5 TRBV6-5 NA TGTGCCAGCAGTTACGACAGGTCAGGGGACCAAGAGACCCAGTACTTC CASSYDRSGDQETQYF
NA TRBJ2-4 TRBV21-1 NA TGTGCCCAAGGCGGGGGAACGGGAAGGGACATTCAGTACTTC CAQGGGTGRDIQYF
TRBD2 TRBJ2-1 TRBV5-1 NA TGCGCCAGCAGCAACGGACTAGCGGGAGGAGTGGGGCACAATGAGCAGTTCTTC CASSNGLAGGVGHNEQFF
TRBD2 TRBJ2-3 TRBV19 NA TGTGCCAGTAGTATAATTAGTCAAGGCGGGAGGGGCACAGATACGCAGTATTTT CASSIISQGGRGTDTQYF
TRBD2 TRBJ2-5 TRBV5-1 NA TGCGCCAGCAGCTACGGGACTAGCGCCCAAGAGACCCAGTACTTC CASSYGTSAQETQYF
TRBD1 TRBJ2-2 TRBV4-3 NA TGCGCCAGCAGCCAGGACAGGGGGAACACCGGGGAGCTGTTTTTT CASSQDRGNTGELFF
NA TRBJ1-5 TRBV7-9 NA TGTGCCAGCAGCTTGGTCGGAGGGGACCCAAGCAATCAGCCCCAGCATTTT CASSLVGGDPSNQPQHF
NA TRBJ1-1 TRBV28 once TGTGCCAGCAGTTCCCCGTCCAGGTTTAACACTGAAGCTTTCTTT CASSSPSRFNTEAFF
TRBD2 TRBJ2-5 TRBV5-4 NA TGTGCCAGCAGCTTGGAGAGCGGGAGGCGAGAGACCCAGTACTTC CASSLESGRRETQYF